This T cell receptor beta chain was recorded in a study of blood T cell repertoires in COVID-19. Sequenced by immunoSEQ multiplex PCR; TCRdb stores in-frame clones only, minus some. Counted here are around 330,000 clones, 70% to 90% occurring once; the ten biggest clones make up roughly 4.1%. The receptor's source is a woman aged 45-65 years with active or convalescent COVID-19. What was sequenced was peripheral blood.

DNA for the CDR3: TGTGCCAGCAGTACGACACTAGTTTCCGGGGAGCTGTTTTTT. Translated: CASSTTLVSGELFF. The rearrangement joins TRBV28 to TRBJ2-2; tentatively, D is TRBD2 (5 bases). V was shortened by 5 bases and J by 6 bases, with 13 bases between the two germline ends. The CDR3 runs to 14 residues. CDR1 MDHEN and CDR2 SYDVKM come from the germline V gene.